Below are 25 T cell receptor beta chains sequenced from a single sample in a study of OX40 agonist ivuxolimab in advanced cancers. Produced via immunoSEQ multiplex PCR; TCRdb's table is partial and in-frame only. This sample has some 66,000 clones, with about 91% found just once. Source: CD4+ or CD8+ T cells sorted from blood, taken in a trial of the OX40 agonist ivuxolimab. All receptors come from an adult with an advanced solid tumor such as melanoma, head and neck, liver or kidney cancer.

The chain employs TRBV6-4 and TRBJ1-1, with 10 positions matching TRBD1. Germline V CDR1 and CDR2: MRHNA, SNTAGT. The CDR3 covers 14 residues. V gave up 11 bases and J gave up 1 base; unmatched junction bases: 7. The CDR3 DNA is TGTGCCGGCAAGGACAGGGGGACGAACACTGAAGCTTTCTTT. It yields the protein CAGKDRGTNTEAFF.

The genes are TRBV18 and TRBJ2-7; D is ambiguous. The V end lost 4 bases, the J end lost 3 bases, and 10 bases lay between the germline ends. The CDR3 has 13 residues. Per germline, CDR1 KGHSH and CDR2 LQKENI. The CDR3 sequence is CASSQTSNYEQYF. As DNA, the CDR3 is TGTGCCAGCTCACAAACTTCGAACTACGAGCAGTACTTC.

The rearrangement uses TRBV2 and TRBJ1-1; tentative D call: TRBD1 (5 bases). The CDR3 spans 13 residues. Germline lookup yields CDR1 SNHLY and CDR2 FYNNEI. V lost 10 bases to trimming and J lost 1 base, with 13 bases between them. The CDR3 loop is CANGGQGNTEAFF. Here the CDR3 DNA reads TGTGCCAACGGAGGGCAGGGGAACACTGAAGCTTTCTTT.

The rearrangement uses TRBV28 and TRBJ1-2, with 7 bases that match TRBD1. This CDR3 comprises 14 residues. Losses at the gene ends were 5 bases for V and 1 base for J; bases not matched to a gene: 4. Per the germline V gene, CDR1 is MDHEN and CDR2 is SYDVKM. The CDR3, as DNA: TGTGCCAGCAGTGGACAGGCGAATAACTATGGCTACACCTTC. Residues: CASSGQANNYGYTF.

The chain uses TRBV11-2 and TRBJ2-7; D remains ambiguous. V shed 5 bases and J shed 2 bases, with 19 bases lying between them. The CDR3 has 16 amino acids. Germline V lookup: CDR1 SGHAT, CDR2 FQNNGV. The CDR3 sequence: CASSPRHGQPPYEQYF. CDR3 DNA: TGTGCCAGCAGCCCAAGACATGGCCAACCGCCCTACGAGCAGTACTTC.

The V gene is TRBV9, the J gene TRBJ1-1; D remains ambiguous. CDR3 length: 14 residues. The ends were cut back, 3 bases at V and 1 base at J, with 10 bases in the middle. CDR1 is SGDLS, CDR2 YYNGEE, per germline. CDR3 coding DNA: TGTGCCAGCAGCGCCGGCGCACAGAACACTGAAGCTTTCTTT. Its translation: CASSAGAQNTEAFF. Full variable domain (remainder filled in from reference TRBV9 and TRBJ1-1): DSGVTQTPKHLITATGQRVTLRCSPRSGDLSVYWYQQSLDQGLQFLIQYYNGEERAKGNILERFSAQQFPDLHSELNLSSLELGDSALYFCASSAGAQNTEAFFGQGTRLTVV.

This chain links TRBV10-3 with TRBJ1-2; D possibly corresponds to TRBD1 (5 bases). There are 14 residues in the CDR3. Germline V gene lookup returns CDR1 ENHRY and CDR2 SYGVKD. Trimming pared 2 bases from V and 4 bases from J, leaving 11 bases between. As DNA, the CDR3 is TGTGCCATCAGTGAGGAGGACAAGATCTATGGCTACACCTTC. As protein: CAISEEDKIYGYTF.

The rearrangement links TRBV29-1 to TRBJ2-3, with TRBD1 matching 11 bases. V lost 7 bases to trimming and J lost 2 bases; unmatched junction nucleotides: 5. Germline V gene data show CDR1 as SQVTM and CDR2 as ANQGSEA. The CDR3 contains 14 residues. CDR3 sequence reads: CSAWDRGYTDTQYF. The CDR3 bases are TGCAGCGCCTGGGACAGGGGGTACACAGATACGCAGTATTTT.

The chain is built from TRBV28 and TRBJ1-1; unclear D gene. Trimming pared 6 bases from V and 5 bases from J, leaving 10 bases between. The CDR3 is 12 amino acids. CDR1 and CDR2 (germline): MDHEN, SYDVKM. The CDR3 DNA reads TGTGCCAGCAGATCAATGGGGACTGAAGCTTTCTTT. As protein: CASRSMGTEAFF. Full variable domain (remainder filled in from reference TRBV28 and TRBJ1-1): DVKVTQSSRYLVKRTGEKVFLECVQDMDHENMFWYRQDPGLGLRLIYFSYDVKMKEKGDIPEGYSVSREKKERFSLILESASTNQTSMYLCASRSMGTEAFFGQGTRLTVV.

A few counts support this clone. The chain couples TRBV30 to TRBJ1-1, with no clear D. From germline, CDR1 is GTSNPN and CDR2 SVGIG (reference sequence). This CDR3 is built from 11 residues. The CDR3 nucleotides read TGTGCTTGCGGTGGGTACACTGAAGCTTTCTTT. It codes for CACGGYTEAFF. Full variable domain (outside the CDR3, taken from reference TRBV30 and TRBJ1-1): SQTIHQWPATLVQPVGSPLSLECTVEGTSNPNLYWYRQAAGRGLQLLFYSVGIGQISSEVPQNLSASRPQDRQFILSSKKLLLSDSGFYLCACGGYTEAFFGQGTRLTVV.

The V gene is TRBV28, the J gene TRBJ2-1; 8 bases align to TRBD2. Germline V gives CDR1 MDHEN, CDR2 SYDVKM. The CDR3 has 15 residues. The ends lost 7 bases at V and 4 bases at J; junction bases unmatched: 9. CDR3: CASNPQRGSYNEQFF. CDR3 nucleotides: TGTGCCAGCAACCCGCAGCGGGGGAGTTACAATGAGCAGTTCTTC.

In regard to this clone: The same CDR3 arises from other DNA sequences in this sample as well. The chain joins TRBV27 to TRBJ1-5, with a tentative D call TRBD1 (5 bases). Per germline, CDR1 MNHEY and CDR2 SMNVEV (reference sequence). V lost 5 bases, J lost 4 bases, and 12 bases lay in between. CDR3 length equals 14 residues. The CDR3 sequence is CASSLAGWNQPQHF. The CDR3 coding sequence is TGTGCCAGCAGTCTAGCAGGGTGGAATCAGCCCCAGCATTTT.

As DNA, the CDR3 is TGTGCCAGCAGCCAAGATAGTATTTGGGGGGACACTGAAGCTTTCTTT. Amino acids: CASSQDSIWGDTEAFF. The V and J genes are TRBV4-2 and TRBJ1-1, with D perhaps matching TRBD1 (5 bases). Looked up from germline, CDR1 is LGHNA and CDR2 is YNFKEQ. This CDR3 region has 16 residues. Trimming left V 0 bases short and J 3 bases short, with 14 bases between.

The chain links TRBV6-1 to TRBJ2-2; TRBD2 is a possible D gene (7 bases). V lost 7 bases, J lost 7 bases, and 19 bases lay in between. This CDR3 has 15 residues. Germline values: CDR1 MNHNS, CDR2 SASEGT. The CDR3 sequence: CASKRAGGAVGELFF. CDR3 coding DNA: TGTGCCAGCAAGAGAGCTGGGGGGGCAGTCGGGGAGCTGTTTTTT.

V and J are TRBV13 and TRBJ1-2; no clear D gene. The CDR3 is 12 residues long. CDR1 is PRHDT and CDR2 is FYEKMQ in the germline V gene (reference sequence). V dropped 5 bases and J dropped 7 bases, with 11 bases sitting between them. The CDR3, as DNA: TGTGCCAGCAGCCCTCAGACGCGTGGCTACACCTTC. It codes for CASSPQTRGYTF.

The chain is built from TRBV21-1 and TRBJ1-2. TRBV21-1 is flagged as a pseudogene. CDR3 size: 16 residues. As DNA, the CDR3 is TGTGCCAGCAGCCCCGACGGCAAGATAGGATACTATGGCTACACCTTC. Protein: CASSPDGKIGYYGYTF.

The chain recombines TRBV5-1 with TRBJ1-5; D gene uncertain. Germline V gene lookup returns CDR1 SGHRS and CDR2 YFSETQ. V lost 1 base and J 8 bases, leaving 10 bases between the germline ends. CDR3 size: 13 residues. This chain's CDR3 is CASSLSPVEPQHF. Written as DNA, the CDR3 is TGCGCCAGCAGCTTGAGCCCCGTTGAGCCCCAGCATTTT. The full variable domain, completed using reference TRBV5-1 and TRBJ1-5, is KAGVTQTPRYLIKTRGQQVTLSCSPISGHRSVSWYQQTPGQGLQFLFEYFSETQRNKGNFPGRFSGRQFSNSRSEMNVSTLELGDSALYLCASSLSPVEPQHFGDGTRLSIL.

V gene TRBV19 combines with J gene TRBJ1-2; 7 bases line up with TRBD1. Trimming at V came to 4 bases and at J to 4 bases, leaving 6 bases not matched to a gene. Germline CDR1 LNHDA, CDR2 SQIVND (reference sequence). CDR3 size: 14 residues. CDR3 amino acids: CASSKGTASYGYTF. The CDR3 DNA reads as TGTGCCAGTAGTAAGGGGACAGCAAGCTATGGCTACACCTTC.

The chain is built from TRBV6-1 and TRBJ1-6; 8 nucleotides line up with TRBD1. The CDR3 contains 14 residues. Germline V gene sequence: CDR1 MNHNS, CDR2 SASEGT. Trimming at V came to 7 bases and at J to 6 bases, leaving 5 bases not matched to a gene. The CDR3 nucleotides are TGTGCCAGCATCGGACAGGGCCTTAATTCACCCCTCCACTTT. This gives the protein CASIGQGLNSPLHF.

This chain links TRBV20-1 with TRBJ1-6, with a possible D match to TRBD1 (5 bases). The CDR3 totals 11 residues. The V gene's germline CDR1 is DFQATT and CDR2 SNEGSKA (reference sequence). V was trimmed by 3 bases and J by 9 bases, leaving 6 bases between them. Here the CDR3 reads CSASQGSPLHF. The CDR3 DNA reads TGCAGTGCTAGTCAGGGTTCACCCCTCCACTTT.

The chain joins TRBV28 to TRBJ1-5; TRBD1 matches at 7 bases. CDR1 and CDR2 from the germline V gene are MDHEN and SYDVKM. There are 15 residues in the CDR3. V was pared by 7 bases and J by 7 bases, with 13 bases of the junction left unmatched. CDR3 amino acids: CASIKGARYGQPQHF. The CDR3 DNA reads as TGTGCCAGCATTAAGGGGGCGAGATATGGACAGCCCCAGCATTTT.

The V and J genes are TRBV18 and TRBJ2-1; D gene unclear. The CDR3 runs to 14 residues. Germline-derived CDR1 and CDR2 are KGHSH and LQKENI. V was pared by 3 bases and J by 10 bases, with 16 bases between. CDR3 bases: TGTGCCAGCTCACCCATGGTTGGGGTACGGGAGCAGTTCTTC. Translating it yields CASSPMVGVREQFF.

The CDR3 DNA is TGTGCCAGCAGTTTCCTCGGGGGTGGTATGGGCTTTGAAGCTTTCTTT. Protein sequence: CASSFLGGGMGFEAFF. The rearrangement joins TRBV6-5 to TRBJ1-1; possibly TRBD1 for D (5 bases). Trimming removed 4 bases at V and 7 bases at J, with 22 bases between. CDR1 is MNHEY and CDR2 is SVGAGI in the germline V gene. The CDR3 has 16 residues.

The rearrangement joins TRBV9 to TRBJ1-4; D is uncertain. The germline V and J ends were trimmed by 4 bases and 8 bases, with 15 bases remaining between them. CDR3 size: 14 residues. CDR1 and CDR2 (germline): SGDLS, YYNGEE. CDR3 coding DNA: TGTGCCAGCAGCCCCGAAGTCATGCAGGAAAAACTGTTTTTT. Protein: CASSPEVMQEKLFF.

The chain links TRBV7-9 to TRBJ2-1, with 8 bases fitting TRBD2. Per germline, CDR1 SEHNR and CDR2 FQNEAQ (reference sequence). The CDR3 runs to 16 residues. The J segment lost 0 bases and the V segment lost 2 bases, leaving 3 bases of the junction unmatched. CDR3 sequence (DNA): TGTGCCAGCAGCTTATGGCGGGGGGACTCCTACAATGAGCAGTTCTTC. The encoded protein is CASSLWRGDSYNEQFF.